This T cell receptor (beta chain) was recovered during a study of blood T cell repertoires in COVID-19. Cohort assignment relied on participant-reported clinical history. Method: immunoSEQ multiplex PCR; TCRdb's copy keeps in-frame clones and lacks some. Here the sample spans 350,000 to 400,000 clones, 80% to 90% being singletons. The clonotype originates from a man younger than 30 who had recovered from COVID-19. The source material was PBMCs or T cells enriched from blood (not recorded which).

In DNA form, the CDR3 reads TGTGCCAGCAGCCAAGAATTAAATCAGCCCCAGCATTTT. Translated, it gives CASSQELNQPQHF. This chain uses TRBV3-1 (or the pseudogene TRBV3-2) with TRBJ1-5; no reliable D call. Trimming stripped 0 bases from V and 4 bases from J, with 4 bases between. This CDR3 is 13 amino acids long. From germline, CDR1 is LGHDT and CDR2 YNNKEL (reference sequence).